The 30 T cell receptor beta chains reported below all come from one sample, sequenced in a study of coeliac disease. The repertoire was sequenced with immunoSEQ multiplex PCR; TCRdb's copy has only in-frame clones and lacks some. Seen here are under 8,500 clones, around 67% observed once, and the top ten hold approximately 6.7%. The sample comprised lamina propria lymphocytes from the gut. The receptor set was obtained from a man between 50 and 59 years old with active celiac disease.

This rearrangement joins TRBV5-6 to TRBJ2-4, with D possibly matching TRBD2 (5 bases). The germline CDR1 and CDR2 sequences are SGHDT and YYEEEE. V was cut by 3 bases and J by 3 bases, with 10 bases left in between. CDR3 length: 14 amino acids. This CDR3 is CASSSIGGKNIQYF. The DNA for the CDR3 is TGTGCCAGCAGCTCGATAGGAGGCAAAAACATTCAGTACTTC.

This rearrangement joins TRBV27 to TRBJ1-1; D is ambiguous. V shed 6 bases and J shed 7 bases, with 15 bases lying between them. CDR1 is MNHEY, CDR2 SMNVEV, per germline (reference sequence). The CDR3 is 13 amino acids. CDR3 residues: CASSANRRSEAFF. For the CDR3, the DNA is TGTGCCAGCAGCGCCAATCGAAGGAGTGAAGCTTTCTTT.

The chain employs TRBV6-1 and TRBJ1-2; 7 bases are shared with TRBD1. J was trimmed by 5 bases and V by 4 bases; bases with no gene match: 4. CDR1 MNHNS and CDR2 SASEGT come from the germline V gene. CDR3 length equals 13 residues. The CDR3 sequence: CASSVGQPYGYTF. Written as DNA, the CDR3 is TGTGCCAGCAGTGTGGGACAGCCTTATGGCTACACCTTC.

The genes are TRBV29-1 and TRBJ2-7; D is perhaps TRBD2 (6 bases). The length of the CDR3 is 11 residues. Germline lookup yields CDR1 SQVTM and CDR2 ANQGSEA. Trimming removed 8 bases from V and 6 bases from J, with 14 bases in between. CDR3 bases: TGCAGCTCCATTTGGGGAGGCGAGCAGTACTTC. Its protein is CSSIWGGEQYF.

J is TRBJ2-1 and V is TRBV9, with 8 nucleotides matching TRBD2. V shed 2 bases, J shed 0 bases, and the junction held 1 base outside the gene matches. Germline CDR1 and CDR2: SGDLS and YYNGEE. This CDR3 is 15 amino acids long. DNA of the CDR3: TGTGCCAGCAGCGTTAGCGGGAACTCCTACAATGAGCAGTTCTTC. This codes for CASSVSGNSYNEQFF.

V is TRBV9 and J is TRBJ2-2, with TRBD1 matching over 11 bases. This CDR3 comprises 16 residues. V shed 6 bases, J shed 6 bases, and the junction held 10 bases outside the gene matches. CDR1 is SGDLS, CDR2 YYNGEE, per germline. This CDR3 is CASKFRDRGGAGELFF. The CDR3 nucleotides are TGTGCCAGCAAGTTCAGGGACAGGGGGGGAGCCGGGGAGCTGTTTTTT.

V is TRBV7-9 and J is TRBJ2-1, with 8 positions matching TRBD2. The CDR3 consists of 15 residues. Germline V lookup: CDR1 SEHNR, CDR2 FQNEAQ (reference sequence). J lost 10 bases, V lost 3 bases, and 11 bases had no gene match. The CDR3 nucleotides read TGTGCCAGCAGCTTCCCACGGGGGGGACTGTTCGAGCAGTTCTTC. Translating gives CASSFPRGGLFEQFF.

The chain recombines TRBV7-2 with TRBJ2-3; 7 bases are a match to TRBD1. Trimming took 4 bases from V and 5 from J; bases not matched to a gene: 3. The germline CDR1 and CDR2 sequences are SGHTA and FQGNSA. CDR3 size: 13 residues. Here the CDR3 reads CASSSRDRDTQYF. The CDR3 coding sequence is TGTGCCAGCAGCTCCCGGGACAGAGATACGCAGTATTTT.

CDR3 amino acids: CASSVGLATTGELFF. The CDR3 region has the DNA TGTGCCAGCAGCGTGGGACTAGCGACCACCGGGGAGCTGTTTTTT. The J gene is TRBJ2-2, the V gene TRBV5-4; 10 bases align to TRBD2. Germline CDR1 SGHNT, CDR2 YYREEE (reference sequence). This CDR3 has 15 amino acids. The V gene end was trimmed by 4 bases and the J gene end by 4 bases; junction bases not matched to a gene: 4.

The chain employs TRBV18 and TRBJ1-1, with TRBD1 matching 7 bases. The CDR3 runs 16 residues. The V and J ends lost 6 bases and 0 bases, in that order; junction bases with no gene match: 10. CDR1 is KGHSH and CDR2 is LQKENI in the germline V gene. The CDR3 sequence: CASSWTQQGMNTEAFF. The CDR3 coding sequence is TGTGCCAGCTCTTGGACCCAACAGGGGATGAACACTGAAGCTTTCTTT.

This chain joins TRBV10-1 and TRBJ2-2; D gene uncertain. The CDR3 covers 16 residues. V was shortened by 3 bases and J by 1 base, with 12 bases between the two germline ends. CDR1 and CDR2 from the germline V gene are WNHNN and SYGVQD (reference sequence). The CDR3 sequence is CASSENAYLNTGELFF. The CDR3 DNA is TGCGCCAGCAGTGAAAACGCGTACCTGAACACCGGGGAGCTGTTTTTT.

The J gene is TRBJ2-3, the V gene TRBV1; the table's D gene call, TRBD2, was not cross checked with the DNA. TRBV1 is deemed a pseudogene. This CDR3 has 17 residues. CDR3 amino acids: CTSSQDREGLPGDTQYF. CDR3 in DNA: TGCACCAGCAGCCAAGATCGGGAGGGTCTCCCGGGAGATACGCAGTATTTT.

The V and J genes are TRBV7-7 and TRBJ2-7; TRBD2 matches 9 bases. With V trimmed by 6 bases and J by 2 bases, 5 bases remained unmatched. The CDR3 sequence is 14 residues long. CDR1 SSHAT and CDR2 FNYEAQ come from the germline V gene (reference sequence). The CDR3 spells CASRSQREAYEQYV. CDR3 in DNA: TGTGCCAGCAGGTCCCAGCGGGAGGCCTACGAGCAGTACGTC.

J is TRBJ2-7 and V is TRBV7-2; D call uncertain. Trimming stripped 4 bases from V and 3 bases from J, with 13 bases between. Looked up from germline, CDR1 is SGHTA and CDR2 is FQGNSA. The CDR3 length is 14 residues. The CDR3 DNA is TGTGCCAGCAGCTCGGGTACCGGTTACTACGAGCAGTACGTC. Translated: CASSSGTGYYEQYV.

As for this clone: One junction end disagrees with the germline gene, perhaps due to a read error. V usage is TRBV7-7 and J usage is TRBJ2-1; 10 bases agree with TRBD2. The CDR3 extends over 16 amino acids. Germline V gene lookup returns CDR1 SSHAT and CDR2 FNYEAQ (reference sequence). The CDR3 nucleotides are TGTGCTAGCAGCCCTCCGGGTAGCGGGGGGACGAATGAGCAGTTCTTC. It yields the protein CASSPPGSGGTNEQFF.

The gene calls are TRBV18 and TRBJ2-2, with a tentative D call TRBD2 (5 bases). V dropped 3 bases and J dropped 6 bases, with 14 bases sitting between them. Germline values: CDR1 KGHSH, CDR2 LQKENI. This CDR3 contains 15 residues. CDR3 residues: CASSPSPTSAGELFF. The CDR3 bases are TGTGCCAGCTCACCTAGTCCCACTAGTGCCGGGGAGCTGTTTTTT. Full variable domain (missing parts from reference TRBV18 and TRBJ2-2): NAGVMQNPRHLVRRRGQEARLRCSPMKGHSHVYWYRQLPEEGLKFMVYLQKENIIDESGMPKERFSAEFPKEGPSILRIQQVVRGDSAAYFCASSPSPTSAGELFFGEGSRLTVL.

This clone turned up a few times. This sequence joins TRBV5-5 and TRBJ2-5, with 8 bases aligning to TRBD2. The CDR3 consists of 17 residues. Losses at the gene ends were 0 bases for V and 5 bases for J; bases not matched to a gene: 12. The germline gives CDR1 SGHKS, CDR2 YYEKEE (reference sequence). The CDR3 protein is CASSLGRDYPGGETQYF. The CDR3 bases are TGTGCCAGCAGCTTGGGGAGGGACTATCCGGGGGGGGAGACCCAGTACTTC.

The V call is TRBV5-5, the J call TRBJ2-1; D remains unclear. CDR1 is SGHKS and CDR2 is YYEKEE in the germline V gene (reference sequence). The CDR3 loop spans 13 amino acids. Trimming removed 0 bases from V and 7 bases from J, with 8 bases in between. The DNA for the CDR3 is TGTGCCAGCAGCTTGGCCGAGCGTAATGAGCAGTTCTTC. Encoded protein: CASSLAERNEQFF. Looking up the rest from reference TRBV5-5 and TRBJ2-1 gives the full variable domain: DAGVTQSPTHLIKTRGQQVTLRCSPISGHKSVSWYQQVLGQGPQFIFQYYEKEERGRGNFPDRFSARQFPNYSSELNVNALLLGDSALYLCASSLAERNEQFFGPGTRLTVL.

The chain is built from TRBV4-3 and TRBJ1-1, with a possible D match to TRBD1 (6 bases). Germline lookup yields CDR1 LGHNA and CDR2 YSLEER. V lost 4 bases, J lost 0 bases, and 9 bases lay in between. The CDR3 contains 14 residues. The CDR3 here is CASSPNRVNTEAFF. CDR3 nucleotide sequence: TGCGCCAGCAGCCCGAACAGGGTGAACACTGAAGCTTTCTTT.

The chain carries TRBV2 and TRBJ2-7, with TRBD1 matching over 7 bases. Looked up from germline, CDR1 is SNHLY and CDR2 is FYNNEI. The CDR3 length is 15 residues. The J segment lost 0 bases and the V segment lost 6 bases, leaving 8 bases of the junction unmatched. The CDR3 nucleotides read TGTGCCAGCAGCCCCTTGCAGGGGGACTCCTACGAGCAGTACTTC. Translating it yields CASSPLQGDSYEQYF.

The J gene is TRBJ1-1, the V gene TRBV7-6; D unresolved. The CDR3 covers 13 residues. CDR1 and CDR2 from the germline V gene are SGHVS and FNYEAQ. The V and J ends lost 7 bases and 4 bases respectively, with 13 bases between them. CDR3 bases: TGTGCCAGCACCTCTACCCTGAGCACTGAAGCTTTCTTT. This encodes CASTSTLSTEAFF.

A few counts support this clone. The rearrangement joins TRBV5-1 to TRBJ1-3; perhaps TRBD1 as D (6 bases). Germline lookup yields CDR1 SGHRS and CDR2 YFSETQ. V was trimmed by 4 bases and J by 4 bases, leaving 12 bases between them. The CDR3 length is 14 residues. CDR3 DNA sequence: TGCGCCAGCAGCGTGGGGGCGACGGGAAACACCATATATTTT. Translating it yields CASSVGATGNTIYF.

A few counts support this clone. This chain connects TRBV15 to TRBJ2-3, with D maybe TRBD2 (7 bases). Looked up from germline, CDR1 is LNHNV and CDR2 is YYDKDF (reference sequence). V gave up 5 bases and J gave up 5 bases, with 17 bases separating them. The length of the CDR3 is 15 residues. This CDR3 reads CATSGWGGAGDTQYF. The CDR3 nucleotides are TGTGCCACCAGCGGCTGGGGGGGCGCAGGAGATACGCAGTATTTT.

Concerning this clone itself: At the DNA level, this CDR3 is encoded by other sequences in the same sample as well. The rearrangement uses TRBV6-1 and TRBJ2-7; the match to TRBD1 covers 7 bases. This CDR3 comprises 12 residues. The germline gives CDR1 MNHNS, CDR2 SASEGT. Trimming removed 4 bases from V and 3 bases from J; junction bases left unmatched: 0. The DNA for the CDR3 is TGTGCCAGCAGTGGGGACAGCTACGAGCAGTACTTC. Its translation is CASSGDSYEQYF.

The rearrangement uses TRBV12-5 and TRBJ1-5, with 7 bases identical to TRBD1. In germline, CDR1 is LGHNT, CDR2 FRNRAP. This CDR3 comprises 19 residues. The V segment lost 2 bases and the J segment 0 bases; nucleotides outside the gene matches: 13. CDR3 sequence reads: CASGLTPDGTVDSNQPQHF. The CDR3 bases are TGTGCTAGTGGTTTGACCCCAGACGGGACAGTTGATAGCAATCAGCCCCAGCATTTT.

This chain uses TRBV25-1 with TRBJ1-1; D remains unclear. CDR3 length: 16 amino acids. Germline values: CDR1 MGHDK, CDR2 SYGVNS. Trimming removed 1 base at V and 1 base at J, with 13 bases between. The CDR3 DNA follows: TGTGCCAGCAGTGAATCGCGGGGAAGGAGGAACACTGAAGCTTTCTTT. Translation gives CASSESRGRRNTEAFF.

The rearrangement links TRBV9 to TRBJ2-7; D ambiguous. The CDR3 length is 12 residues. V gave up 3 bases and J gave up 1 base, with 5 bases separating them. Germline lookup yields CDR1 SGDLS and CDR2 YYNGEE. CDR3 bases: TGTGCCAGCAGCGGCGAGTCCTACGAGCAGTACTTC. It specifies CASSGESYEQYF.

This chain connects TRBV5-1 to TRBJ2-5; a weak D match, TRBD2 (5 bases). The CDR3 runs to 13 residues. Trimming removed 6 bases from V and 2 bases from J, with 11 bases in between. CDR1 is SGHRS and CDR2 is YFSETQ in the germline V gene. The CDR3 DNA is TGCGCCAGCAACTCCAGCGGTCAAGAGACCCAGTACTTC. This encodes CASNSSGQETQYF.

The rearrangement uses TRBV2 and TRBJ2-5; D might be TRBD2 (6 bases). Trimming removed 6 bases at V and 4 bases at J, with 9 bases between. The CDR3 spans 12 residues. Per the germline V gene, CDR1 is SNHLY and CDR2 is FYNNEI. Written as DNA, the CDR3 is TGTGCCAGCAGGAGGGGAGGAGAGACCCAGTACTTC. Translated, it gives CASRRGGETQYF.

V usage is TRBV6-1 and J usage is TRBJ2-5; D not resolved. The V end lost 7 bases, the J end lost 4 bases, and 13 bases lay between the germline ends. The CDR3 runs to 13 residues. Looked up from germline, CDR1 is MNHNS and CDR2 is SASEGT. The DNA of the CDR3 is TGTGCCAGCATCCCGGTAGGCGGAGAGACCCAGTACTTC. This sequence encodes CASIPVGGETQYF.